Each of the 29 T cell receptor beta chains below was sequenced from the same sample in a study of post-analysis software for immune sequencing data. Study-wide findings and caveats: About 5 TRBV segments were significantly more frequent in patients than in controls. TRBV5-6, TRBV5-1 and TRBV20-1 were among these segments.

Unique molecular identifiers were carried by the TCR beta cDNA libraries. TCRdb re-called the PCR reads with MiXCR, one entry per CDR3 protein. The table includes hundreds of thousands of distinct CDR3 sequences, approximately 53% detected once. These receptors' targets are unknown. The sample comprised blood. Receptors originate from a girl aged 10-17 years with multiple sclerosis.

This clonotype turned up a few times. This sequence joins TRBV7-3 and TRBJ1-2; 7 bases match TRBD1. J was trimmed by 6 bases and V by 9 bases; bases with no gene match: 19. This CDR3 has 16 residues. The germline V gene encodes CDR1 SGHTA and CDR2 FQGTGA. CDR3 residues: CASSPSAAGGIHGYTF. The CDR3 DNA is TGTGCCAGTAGCCCCAGTGCGGCAGGGGGGATACATGGCTACACCTTC.

This chain connects TRBV20-1 to TRBJ2-3; the D is unclear. Trimming removed 3 bases from V and 6 bases from J, with 10 bases in between. From germline, CDR1 is DFQATT and CDR2 SNEGSKA (reference sequence). The CDR3 consists of 12 residues. CDR3 sequence reads: CSASHHWDTQYF. The CDR3 DNA is TGCAGTGCTAGCCATCATTGGGATACGCAGTATTTT.

The rearrangement links TRBV15 to TRBJ2-1; D unclear. V lost 6 bases and J lost 6, with 6 bases in between. CDR3 length equals 11 residues. Germline lookup yields CDR1 LNHNV and CDR2 YYDKDF (reference sequence). CDR3 amino acids: CATRETNEQFF. CDR3 DNA: TGTGCCACCAGGGAAACCAATGAGCAGTTCTTC. The variable domain in full, completed from reference TRBV15 and TRBJ2-1, reads DAMVIQNPRYQVTQFGKPVTLSCSQTLNHNVMYWYQQKSSQAPKLLFHYYDKDFNNEADTPDNFQSRRPNTSFCFLDIRSPGLGDTAMYLCATRETNEQFFGPGTRLTVL.

This sequence joins TRBV7-9 and TRBJ2-5; 7 nucleotides agree with TRBD2. This CDR3 comprises 13 residues. V was clipped by 6 bases and J by 4 bases; unmatched bases: 5. Germline V CDR1 and CDR2: SEHNR, FQNEAQ (reference sequence). The CDR3 nucleotides read TGTGCCAGCAGTTTACTAGCGTCAGAGACCCAGTACTTC. Protein product: CASSLLASETQYF. Full variable domain (remainder filled in from reference TRBV7-9 and TRBJ2-5): DTGVSQNPRHKITKRGQNVTFRCDPISEHNRLYWYRQTLGQGPEFLTYFQNEAQLEKSRLLSDRFSAERPKGSFSTLEIQRTEQGDSAMYLCASSLLASETQYFGPGTRLLVL.

The chain combines TRBV20-1 with TRBJ2-1; 10 positions agree with TRBD2. The V gene's germline CDR1 is DFQATT and CDR2 SNEGSKA (reference sequence). The CDR3 extends over 14 amino acids. J was trimmed by 9 bases and V by 6 bases; bases with no gene match: 11. This chain's CDR3 is CSAGRLAGVGEQFF. CDR3 nucleotide sequence: TGCAGTGCGGGGCGGCTAGCGGGGGTCGGTGAGCAGTTCTTC.

The V and J genes are TRBV11-2 and TRBJ2-7, with 9 bases that match TRBD1. The CDR3 has 14 amino acids. Germline CDR1 reads SGHAT; CDR2 reads FQNNGV. V trimming: 4 bases; J trimming: 7 bases; junction bases outside the gene matches: 8. CDR3 region: CASSYRDRVVEQYF. The CDR3 DNA sequence: TGTGCCAGCAGCTACCGGGACAGGGTTGTTGAGCAGTACTTC.

This clonotype was seen more than once but under ten times. The chain uses TRBV3-1 and TRBJ1-2; D not certain. CDR3 length equals 12 residues. Trimming took off 1 base at V and 8 bases at J, with 8 bases between the two ends. The germline gives CDR1 LGHDT, CDR2 YNNKEL (reference sequence). CDR3 bases: TGTGCCAGCAGCCAAGCAGTCTGGGGCTACACCTTC. It codes for CASSQAVWGYTF.

V and J are TRBV4-1 and TRBJ2-1, with a tentative D call TRBD2 (5 bases). V lost 3 bases to trimming and J lost 0 bases, with 15 bases between them. The CDR3 extends over 17 amino acids. From germline, CDR1 is MGHRA and CDR2 YSYEKL. CDR3 in DNA: TGCGCCAGCAGCCAGAGCCCAAGAACTAGCTCCTACAATGAGCAGTTCTTC. Translating it yields CASSQSPRTSSYNEQFF.

The chain's CDR3 is CASSLKVGSREQYF. The CDR3 DNA follows: TGTGCCAGCAGCTTAAAGGTGGGGTCGCGGGAGCAGTACTTC. The gene calls are TRBV9 and TRBJ2-7; the D is unclear. The CDR3 covers 14 residues. Germline V gives CDR1 SGDLS, CDR2 YYNGEE. With 4 bases removed from V and 7 bases from J, the gap between germline ends came to 18 bases.

This clonotype was seen just once. The chain recombines TRBV20-1 with TRBJ2-2, with 11 bases aligning to TRBD2. CDR1 is DFQATT, CDR2 SNEGSKA, per germline (reference sequence). This CDR3 contains 14 residues. Trimming at V came to 6 bases and at J to 6 bases, leaving 6 bases not matched to a gene. This CDR3 reads CSARPGLAAGELFF. The CDR3 DNA is TGCAGTGCCCGCCCGGGACTAGCGGCCGGGGAGCTGTTTTTT.

This clonotype was seen ten or more times. The V and J genes are TRBV7-3 and TRBJ2-5; TRBD1 might be the D (6 bases). V was pared by 1 base and J by 1 base, with 7 bases between. The V gene's germline CDR1 is SGHTA and CDR2 FQGTGA. CDR3 length: 14 residues. CDR3 sequence: CASSLSRGQETQYF. In DNA form, the CDR3 reads TGTGCCAGCAGCTTAAGCAGGGGCCAAGAGACCCAGTACTTC.

A remark on this clonotype: The junction does not match germline at one end; this may be a read error. This sequence joins TRBV3-1 and TRBJ2-1; 8 bases are shared with TRBD2. CDR1 LGHDT and CDR2 YNNKEL come from the germline V gene (reference sequence). The CDR3 length is 12 residues. The CDR3 DNA reads as TGTGCCGGCAGCCATGCGGGAGGTGAGCAGTTCTTC. As protein: CAGSHAGGEQFF.

This clonotype was seen a handful of times. The CDR3 bases are TGTGCCATCAGTGGAGCGACAAGCGCCGGGGGTGGCGAGCAGTTCTTC. Its protein product is CAISGATSAGGGEQFF. This chain uses TRBV10-3 with TRBJ2-1; D is perhaps TRBD2 (6 bases). V lost 4 bases to trimming and J lost 10 bases, with 23 bases between them. Looked up from germline, CDR1 is ENHRY and CDR2 is SYGVKD. The CDR3 runs 16 residues.

The V and J genes are TRBV3-1 and TRBJ1-1, with unresolved D. The CDR3 length is 13 residues. V shed 1 base and J shed 5 bases, with 8 bases lying between them. Germline-derived CDR1 and CDR2 are LGHDT and YNNKEL (reference sequence). CDR3 loop: CASSQGGRTEAFF. In nucleotides, the CDR3 is TGTGCCAGCAGCCAAGGAGGGAGAACTGAAGCTTTCTTT. Variable domain in full (rest from reference TRBV3-1 and TRBJ1-1): DTAVSQTPKYLVTQMGNDKSIKCEQNLGHDTMYWYKQDSKKFLKIMFSYNNKELIINETVPNRFSPKSPDKAHLNLHINSLELGDSAVYFCASSQGGRTEAFFGQGTRLTVV.

V usage is TRBV12-3 or TRBV12-4 and J usage is TRBJ1-6; D is uncertain. The CDR3 has 13 residues. V dropped 7 bases and J dropped 10 bases, with 14 bases sitting between them. CDR3 sequence: CASMEQRNSPLHF. CDR3 bases: TGTGCCAGCATGGAACAGCGGAACTCACCCCTCCACTTT.

The chain employs TRBV3-1 and TRBJ2-3; the D is unclear. V shed 3 bases and J shed 1 base, with 8 bases lying between them. Germline V lookup: CDR1 LGHDT, CDR2 YNNKEL (reference sequence). The CDR3 is 14 residues long. The CDR3 spells CASSHRQGTDTQYF. The CDR3 region has the DNA TGTGCCAGCAGCCACCGGCAGGGCACAGATACGCAGTATTTT.

This chain uses TRBV20-1 with TRBJ2-5, with TRBD2 as a possible D gene (6 bases). Germline CDR1 is DFQATT and CDR2 is SNEGSKA (reference sequence). The length of the CDR3 is 14 residues. Trimming stripped 0 bases from V and 4 bases from J, with 12 bases between. The CDR3 DNA reads TGCAGTGCTAGAGATCCGCGGAGGGGAGAGACCCAGTACTTC. Encoded protein: CSARDPRRGETQYF.

The chain has TRBV9 and TRBJ2-5; tentatively, D is TRBD1 or TRBD2 (5 bases each). The V end was cut by 3 bases, the J end by 0 bases, with 15 bases between. CDR1 is SGDLS and CDR2 is YYNGEE in the germline V gene. CDR3 length: 16 amino acids. This CDR3 is CASSDRDRPYQETQYF. CDR3 in DNA: TGTGCCAGCAGCGACCGGGACCGACCGTACCAAGAGACCCAGTACTTC.

This clonotype was detected once. The rearrangement uses TRBV7-9 and TRBJ2-5; the D gene is possibly TRBD2 (6 bases). Trimming stripped 6 bases from V and 3 bases from J, with 14 bases between. Germline values: CDR1 SEHNR, CDR2 FQNEAQ (reference sequence). The CDR3 runs to 14 residues. In DNA form, the CDR3 reads TGTGCCAGCAGTAAACGGGGGATAGAAGAGACCCAGTACTTC. Its translation is CASSKRGIEETQYF.

This chain connects TRBV29-1 to TRBJ2-3; D unresolved. V lost 0 bases, J lost 1 base, and 5 bases lay in between. Germline V gene lookup returns CDR1 SQVTM and CDR2 ANQGSEA. This CDR3 has 13 residues. The CDR3 coding sequence is TGCAGCGTTGAAGATATAGGCACAGATACGCAGTATTTT. Translated: CSVEDIGTDTQYF.

The chain joins TRBV6-6 to TRBJ2-7; 8 nucleotides line up with TRBD2. The CDR3 runs to 13 residues. J gave up 6 bases and V 4 bases, and 5 bases lay outside the gene matches. The V gene's germline CDR1 is MNHNY and CDR2 SVGAGI (reference sequence). The CDR3 is CASSFGLASEQYF. The DNA of the CDR3 is TGTGCCAGCAGTTTCGGACTAGCAAGCGAGCAGTACTTC.

This clonotype was picked up a small number of times. The rearrangement links TRBV7-6 to TRBJ1-1; 7 bases agree with TRBD1. V gave up 1 base and J gave up 5 bases; unmatched junction bases: 13. Germline assignment: CDR1 SGHVS and CDR2 FNYEAQ. The CDR3 covers 17 residues. CDR3 in DNA: TGTGCCAGCAGCTTAGATCAGGGGGAGGGGATGGGAACTGAAGCTTTCTTT. Amino acid sequence: CASSLDQGEGMGTEAFF.

This sequence joins TRBV5-1 and TRBJ2-1; D is ambiguous. The CDR3 spans 15 residues. Trimming pared 4 bases from V and 0 bases from J, leaving 11 bases between. CDR1 and CDR2 from the germline V gene are SGHRS and YFSETQ. The CDR3 spells CASSPTLSSYNEQFF. The CDR3 bases are TGCGCCAGCAGCCCTACTTTAAGCTCCTACAATGAGCAGTTCTTC.

This clonotype was observed a few times. The genes are TRBV29-1 and TRBJ2-7; D tentatively fits TRBD1 or TRBD2 (7 bases each). The germline CDR1 and CDR2 sequences are SQVTM and ANQGSEA. With 3 bases removed from V and 2 bases from J, the gap between germline ends came to 14 bases. This CDR3 region has 14 residues. The CDR3 here is CSVDDREGAYEQYF. CDR3 bases: TGCAGCGTTGACGACAGGGAGGGAGCCTACGAGCAGTACTTC.

A few counts support this clonotype. The rearrangement joins TRBV20-1 to TRBJ1-2; maybe TRBD1 (6 bases). CDR1 DFQATT and CDR2 SNEGSKA come from the germline V gene (reference sequence). The CDR3 spans 14 residues. Deletions cut 6 bases from V and 3 bases from J, with 17 bases between. The CDR3 is CSAAGGARDYGYTF. The DNA for the CDR3 is TGCAGTGCCGCGGGGGGGGCGCGCGACTATGGCTACACCTTC.

The V gene is TRBV6-5, the J gene TRBJ2-7, with a tentative D call TRBD2 (5 bases). CDR3 length: 15 residues. V was trimmed by 2 bases and J by 0 bases, leaving 11 bases between them. In germline, CDR1 is MNHEY, CDR2 SVGAGI. The CDR3 DNA follows: TGTGCCAGCAGTTACAAGGGAGCACACTCCTACGAGCAGTACTTC. As protein: CASSYKGAHSYEQYF.

This clonotype was recorded only once. This chain uses TRBV5-1 with TRBJ2-5; the match to TRBD2 covers 7 bases. Germline V lookup: CDR1 SGHRS, CDR2 YFSETQ. V was pared by 1 base and J by 5 bases, with 14 bases of the junction left unmatched. This CDR3 comprises 17 residues. For the CDR3, the DNA is TGCGCCAGCAGCTTGCCCAGGGAGGGGCCCAGTGGGGAGACCCAGTACTTC. Its protein is CASSLPREGPSGETQYF.

This clonotype turned up a few times. This chain connects TRBV11-1 to TRBJ2-1; no firm D call. This CDR3 spans 16 amino acids. Germline lookup yields CDR1 SGHAT and CDR2 FQDESV (reference sequence). V was clipped by 4 bases and J by 5 bases, with 18 bases between them. The CDR3 sequence: CASSSPEGGWHNEQFF. The CDR3, as DNA: TGTGCCAGCAGCTCCCCCGAAGGTGGTTGGCACAATGAGCAGTTCTTC.

V and J are TRBV9 and TRBJ2-1; TRBD2 matches 7 bases. The CDR3 sequence is 18 residues long. From germline, CDR1 is SGDLS and CDR2 YYNGEE. Trimming took 0 bases from V and 0 from J; bases not matched to a gene: 9. DNA of the CDR3: TGTGCCAGCAGCGTAGGTAATAGCGGGCTTATCTCCTACAATGAGCAGTTCTTC. It specifies CASSVGNSGLISYNEQFF. Full variable domain (missing parts from reference TRBV9 and TRBJ2-1): DSGVTQTPKHLITATGQRVTLRCSPRSGDLSVYWYQQSLDQGLQFLIQYYNGEERAKGNILERFSAQQFPDLHSELNLSSLELGDSALYFCASSVGNSGLISYNEQFFGPGTRLTVL.